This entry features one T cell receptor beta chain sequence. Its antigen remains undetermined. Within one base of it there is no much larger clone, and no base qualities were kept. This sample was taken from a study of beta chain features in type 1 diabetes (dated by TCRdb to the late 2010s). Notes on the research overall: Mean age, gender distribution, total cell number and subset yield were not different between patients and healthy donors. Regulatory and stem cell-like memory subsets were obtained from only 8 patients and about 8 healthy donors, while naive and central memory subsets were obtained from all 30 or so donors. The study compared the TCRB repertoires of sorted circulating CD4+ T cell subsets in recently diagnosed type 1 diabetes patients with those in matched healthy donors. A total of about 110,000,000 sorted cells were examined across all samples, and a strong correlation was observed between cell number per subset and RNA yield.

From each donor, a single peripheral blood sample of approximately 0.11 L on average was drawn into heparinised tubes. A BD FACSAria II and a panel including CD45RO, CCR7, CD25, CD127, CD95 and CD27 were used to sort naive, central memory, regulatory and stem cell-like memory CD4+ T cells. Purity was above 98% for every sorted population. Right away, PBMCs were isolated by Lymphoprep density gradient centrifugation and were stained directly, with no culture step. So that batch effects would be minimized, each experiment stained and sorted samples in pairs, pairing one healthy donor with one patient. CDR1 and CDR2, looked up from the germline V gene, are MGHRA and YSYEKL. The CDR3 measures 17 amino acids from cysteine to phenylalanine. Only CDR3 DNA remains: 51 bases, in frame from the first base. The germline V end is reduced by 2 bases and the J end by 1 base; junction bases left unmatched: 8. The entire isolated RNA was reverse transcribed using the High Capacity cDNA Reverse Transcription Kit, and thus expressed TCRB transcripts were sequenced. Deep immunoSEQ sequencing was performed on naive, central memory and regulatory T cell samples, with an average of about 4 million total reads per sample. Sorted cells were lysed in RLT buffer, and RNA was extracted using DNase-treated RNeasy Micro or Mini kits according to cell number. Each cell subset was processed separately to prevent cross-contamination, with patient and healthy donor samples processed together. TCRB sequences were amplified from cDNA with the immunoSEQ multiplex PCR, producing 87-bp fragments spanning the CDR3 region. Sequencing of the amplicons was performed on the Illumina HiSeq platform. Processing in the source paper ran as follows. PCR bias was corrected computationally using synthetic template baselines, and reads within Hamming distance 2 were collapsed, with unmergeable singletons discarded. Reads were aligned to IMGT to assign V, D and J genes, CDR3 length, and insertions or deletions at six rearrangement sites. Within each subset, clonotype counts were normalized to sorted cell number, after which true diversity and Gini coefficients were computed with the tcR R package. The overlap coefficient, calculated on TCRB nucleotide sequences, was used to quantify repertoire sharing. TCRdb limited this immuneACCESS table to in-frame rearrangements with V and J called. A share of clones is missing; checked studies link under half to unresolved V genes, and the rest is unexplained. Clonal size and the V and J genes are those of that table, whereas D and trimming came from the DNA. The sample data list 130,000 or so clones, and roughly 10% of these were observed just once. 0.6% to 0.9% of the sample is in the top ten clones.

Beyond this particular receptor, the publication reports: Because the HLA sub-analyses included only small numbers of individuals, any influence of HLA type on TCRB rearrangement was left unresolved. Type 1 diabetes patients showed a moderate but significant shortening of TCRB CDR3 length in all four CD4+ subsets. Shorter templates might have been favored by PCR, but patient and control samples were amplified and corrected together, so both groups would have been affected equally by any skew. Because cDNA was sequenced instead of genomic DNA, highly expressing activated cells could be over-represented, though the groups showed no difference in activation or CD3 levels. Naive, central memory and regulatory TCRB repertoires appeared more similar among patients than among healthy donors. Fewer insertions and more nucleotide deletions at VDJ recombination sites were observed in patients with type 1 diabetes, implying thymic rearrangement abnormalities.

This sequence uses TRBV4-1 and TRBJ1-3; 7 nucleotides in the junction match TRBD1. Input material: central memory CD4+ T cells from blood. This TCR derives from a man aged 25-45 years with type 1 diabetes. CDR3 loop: CASSQTPTGSSGNTIYF. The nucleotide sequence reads TGCGCCAGCAGCCAAACACCGACAGGGTCATCTGGAAACACCATATATTTT.